A single sample gave rise to the 18 T cell receptor beta chains below, sequenced in a study of STAT5B mutations in CD4+ large granular lymphocyte leukemia. Only in-frame clones appear in the TCRdb table, and some are missing; sequencing was by immunoSEQ multiplex PCR. This sample carries about 40,000 clones, roughly 84% of them seen once, and the ten largest clones take 0.35%. Sequencing used CD4+ T cells from blood buffy coats. Receptor source: a human donor in good health.

CDR3 amino acids: CASSTLTSPRDTNSNQPQHF. In DNA form, the CDR3 reads TGCGCCAGCAGCACCCTAACCTCCCCCCGGGACACTAATAGCAATCAGCCCCAGCATTTT. The chain employs TRBV5-1 and TRBJ1-5, with D maybe TRBD1 (6 bases). The CDR3 sequence is 20 residues long. Trimming removed 4 bases at V and 0 bases at J, with 26 bases between. The V gene's germline CDR1 is SGHRS and CDR2 YFSETQ.

Written as DNA, the CDR3 is TGTGCCAGCAGCTTAGGGCAGGGTGGTGAAAAACTGTTTTTT. Its translation: CASSLGQGGEKLFF. This rearrangement joins TRBV7-9 to TRBJ1-4; a possible D gene is TRBD1 (5 bases). CDR1 and CDR2 from the germline V gene are SEHNR and FQNEAQ (reference sequence). The CDR3 covers 14 residues. Trimming shortened V by 1 base and J by 7 bases, and 10 bases separated the two germline ends. Full variable domain (outside the CDR3, taken from reference TRBV7-9 and TRBJ1-4): DTGVSQNPRHKITKRGQNVTFRCDPISEHNRLYWYRQTLGQGPEFLTYFQNEAQLEKSRLLSDRFSAERPKGSFSTLEIQRTEQGDSAMYLCASSLGQGGEKLFFGSGTQLSVL.

The J gene is TRBJ1-2, the V gene TRBV6-1; 9 nucleotides line up with TRBD1. CDR1 and CDR2 (germline): MNHNS, SASEGT. The CDR3 is 15 residues long. V gave up 1 base and J gave up 5 bases; unmatched junction bases: 5. CDR3: CASSEVWDRDYGYTF. DNA for the CDR3: TGTGCCAGCAGTGAAGTTTGGGACAGGGATTATGGCTACACCTTC.

The genes are TRBV21-1 and TRBJ2-2; the D call of TRBD1 is as the table states it, not checked on the DNA. TRBV21-1 is tagged as a pseudogene. The CDR3 spans 15 residues. The CDR3 bases are TGTGCCAGCAGTATACAAGTAGGGGACACCGGGGAGCTGTTTTTT. Amino acid sequence: CASSIQVGDTGELFF.

This chain uses TRBV2 with TRBJ2-1; D perhaps matches TRBD1 (5 bases). CDR3 length: 12 amino acids. Trimming removed 3 bases from V and 6 bases from J, with 6 bases in between. Germline V gene lookup returns CDR1 SNHLY and CDR2 FYNNEI. DNA of the CDR3: TGTGCCAGCAGTGACAGGGTCAATGAGCAGTTCTTC. Translated: CASSDRVNEQFF.

J is TRBJ2-5 and V is TRBV2; D ambiguous. V shed 5 bases and J shed 0 bases, with 10 bases lying between them. The CDR3 is made up of 14 amino acids. Germline V gene lookup returns CDR1 SNHLY and CDR2 FYNNEI. The CDR3 region is CASSSNSNQETQYF. Written as DNA, the CDR3 is TGTGCCAGCAGTTCTAATTCAAACCAAGAGACCCAGTACTTC.

This clone was detected a few times. V is TRBV7-9 and J is TRBJ1-2, with D possibly TRBD1 on 5 matching bases. CDR3 length equals 13 residues. The germline gives CDR1 SEHNR, CDR2 FQNEAQ (reference sequence). The ends were cut back, 6 bases at V and 5 bases at J, with 13 bases in the middle. CDR3 bases: TGTGCCAGCAGTCGGGACCGGGAGTATGGCTACACCTTC. Amino acids: CASSRDREYGYTF.

The gene calls are TRBV5-1 and TRBJ2-3; D is ambiguous. With 0 bases removed from V and 8 bases from J, the gap between germline ends came to 16 bases. The CDR3 length is 15 residues. Germline-derived CDR1 and CDR2 are SGHRS and YFSETQ. In DNA form, the CDR3 reads TGCGCCAGCAGCTTGGATTCAATGATCCGTGGTACGCAGTATTTT. The encoded protein is CASSLDSMIRGTQYF.

The chain recombines TRBV27 with TRBJ1-2; D ambiguous. Per the germline V gene, CDR1 is MNHEY and CDR2 is SMNVEV (reference sequence). V was clipped by 2 bases and J by 0 bases, with 10 bases between them. This CDR3 comprises 15 residues. The CDR3 is CASSLRPGANYGYTF. The CDR3, as DNA: TGTGCCAGCAGTTTACGTCCAGGCGCTAACTATGGCTACACCTTC.

This chain connects TRBV19 to TRBJ2-1; maybe TRBD1 (7 bases). Germline V gene lookup returns CDR1 LNHDA and CDR2 SQIVND (reference sequence). The CDR3 sequence is 15 residues long. Trimming removed 3 bases from V and 2 bases from J, with 11 bases in between. CDR3 residues: CASSMEGAAYNEQFF. The DNA for the CDR3 is TGTGCCAGTAGTATGGAGGGGGCCGCCTACAATGAGCAGTTCTTC.

J is TRBJ2-4 and V is TRBV6-5; D is possibly TRBD2 (6 bases). Trimming took off 8 bases at V and 6 bases at J, with 14 bases between the two ends. The CDR3 is 13 amino acids. Germline V gene data show CDR1 as MNHEY and CDR2 as SVGAGI. CDR3 in amino acids: CASGRTLRNIQYF. CDR3 DNA: TGTGCCAGCGGGAGGACTTTAAGAAACATTCAGTACTTC.

V is TRBV7-2 and J is TRBJ1-3; D is possibly TRBD1 (5 bases). The germline CDR1 and CDR2 sequences are SGHTA and FQGNSA. The CDR3 runs 14 residues. V gave up 2 bases and J gave up 0 bases, with 5 bases separating them. CDR3 amino acids: CASSLQGSGNTIYF. The CDR3 nucleotides read TGTGCCAGCAGCTTACAGGGCTCTGGAAACACCATATATTTT.

The gene calls are TRBV27 and TRBJ1-6; tentatively, D is TRBD1 (5 bases). Germline V gene sequence: CDR1 MNHEY, CDR2 SMNVEV (reference sequence). CDR3 length equals 15 residues. With 5 bases removed from V and 2 bases from J, the gap between germline ends came to 10 bases. CDR3 protein: CASSPRGAYNSPLHF. The CDR3, as DNA: TGTGCCAGCAGTCCCCGGGGGGCCTATAATTCACCCCTCCACTTT.

DNA for the CDR3: TGTGCCAGTTATTCTCCCCTGGGGGTGAACACTGAAGCTTTCTTT. Translation gives CASYSPLGVNTEAFF. This rearrangement joins TRBV19 to TRBJ1-1, with a possible D match to TRBD1 (5 bases). Trimming pared 8 bases from V and 0 bases from J, leaving 16 bases between. CDR1 is LNHDA and CDR2 is SQIVND in the germline V gene (reference sequence). CDR3 length equals 15 residues.

In this sample, this clone turned up a few times. The chain combines TRBV5-4 with TRBJ1-2; D gene ambiguous. Germline-derived CDR1 and CDR2 are SGHNT and YYREEE (reference sequence). There are 12 residues in the CDR3. Trimming pared 0 bases from V and 8 bases from J, leaving 8 bases between. The CDR3 coding sequence is TGTGCCAGCAGCTTGGCCTCGACGGGCTACACCTTC. It translates to CASSLASTGYTF.

V usage is TRBV4-3 and J usage is TRBJ1-1; 9 bases fit TRBD1. This CDR3 is 18 amino acids long. The junction had 11 bases not matched to a gene; V was cut back by 2 bases and J by 1 base. Per germline, CDR1 LGHNA and CDR2 YSLEER. The CDR3 is CASSQTLMEDRGNTEAFF. The CDR3 DNA reads as TGCGCCAGCAGCCAAACCCTTATGGAGGACAGGGGGAACACTGAAGCTTTCTTT.

The V and J genes are TRBV11-3 and TRBJ2-1; 12 bases are a match to TRBD1. The germline V gene encodes CDR1 SGHNT and CDR2 YENEEA. The CDR3 has 18 residues. Unmatched junction bases numbered 10, after V lost 5 bases and J lost 2 bases. The CDR3 bases are TGTGCCAGCAGCCCTCGTCCCGGGACAGGGGGCGCCTACAATGAGCAGTTCTTC. This translates into CASSPRPGTGGAYNEQFF.

The chain couples TRBV28 to TRBJ2-7, with 9 positions matching TRBD2. CDR3 length: 15 amino acids. CDR1 is MDHEN and CDR2 is SYDVKM in the germline V gene. Trimming at V came to 7 bases and at J to 7 bases, leaving 14 bases not matched to a gene. For the CDR3, the DNA is TGTGCCAGCACCTCGGGGAGCGGGGGGTCCTTGGAGCAGTACTTC. It translates to CASTSGSGGSLEQYF.